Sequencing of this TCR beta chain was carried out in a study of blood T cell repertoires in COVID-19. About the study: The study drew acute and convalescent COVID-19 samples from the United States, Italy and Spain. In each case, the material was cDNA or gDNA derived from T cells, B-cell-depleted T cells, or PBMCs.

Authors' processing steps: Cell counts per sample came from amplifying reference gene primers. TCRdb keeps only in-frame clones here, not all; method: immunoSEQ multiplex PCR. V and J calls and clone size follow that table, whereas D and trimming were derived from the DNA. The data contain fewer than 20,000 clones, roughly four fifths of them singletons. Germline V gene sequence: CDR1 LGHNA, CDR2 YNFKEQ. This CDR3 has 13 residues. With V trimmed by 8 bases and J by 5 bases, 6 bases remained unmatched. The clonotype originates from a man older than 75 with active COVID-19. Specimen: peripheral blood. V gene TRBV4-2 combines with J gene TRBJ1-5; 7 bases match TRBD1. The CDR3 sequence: CASGGQGDQPQHF. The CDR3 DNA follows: TGTGCCAGCGGGGGGCAGGGGGATCAGCCCCAGCATTTT.